The next 23 T cell receptor beta chains were all read from a single sample in a study of cytomegalovirus exposure and HLA in healthy donors. Amplification used 60 Vbeta primers and 13 Jbeta primers. The method was immunoSEQ multiplex PCR; TCRdb's version includes in-frame clones alone and lacks a portion of them. The data contain tens of thousands of clones, approximately 72% of them singletons. The sample comprised PBMCs. All receptors derive from a man in his forties or fifties in good health and CMV-seropositive.

This chain joins TRBV28 and TRBJ2-3; D remains unclear. V was trimmed by 6 bases and J by 1 base, leaving 8 bases between them. This CDR3 contains 13 residues. Looked up from germline, CDR1 is MDHEN and CDR2 is SYDVKM. The CDR3 is CASRLTGTDTQYF. The CDR3 DNA reads TGTGCCAGCAGGTTAACAGGCACAGATACGCAGTATTTT.

This clone has a single count. The chain has TRBV30 and TRBJ2-7; 10 nucleotides align to TRBD2. V lost 2 bases and J lost 5; bases outside the gene matches: 12. The germline CDR1 and CDR2 sequences are GTSNPN and SVGIG (reference sequence). The CDR3 runs to 16 residues. The CDR3 nucleotides are TGTGCCTGGAGTCCGCCTCTCTTTAGCGGGAGGCACGAGCAGTACTTC. It yields the protein CAWSPPLFSGRHEQYF.

V usage is TRBV5-4 and J usage is TRBJ1-2, with 9 bases aligning to TRBD1. Per the germline V gene, CDR1 is SGHNT and CDR2 is YYREEE (reference sequence). This CDR3 contains 17 residues. V lost 4 bases and J lost 4; bases outside the gene matches: 14. DNA for the CDR3: TGTGCCAGCAGCGCCAACAGGGGGCCCGGGGGCCTCTATGGCTACACCTTC. Protein sequence: CASSANRGPGGLYGYTF. The variable domain in full, completed from reference TRBV5-4 and TRBJ1-2, reads ETGVTQSPTHLIKTRGQQVTLRCSSQSGHNTVSWYQQALGQGPQFIFQYYREEENGRGNFPPRFSGLQFPNYSSELNVNALELDDSALYLCASSANRGPGGLYGYTFGSGTRLTVV.

V is TRBV9 and J is TRBJ2-7, with D hard to call. The CDR3 totals 16 residues. The ends were cut back, 0 bases at V and 5 bases at J, with 18 bases in the middle. CDR1 and CDR2 (germline): SGDLS, YYNGEE. The CDR3 sequence: CASSVASAAPPHEQYF. The CDR3 DNA sequence: TGTGCCAGCAGCGTAGCTTCAGCAGCGCCTCCCCACGAGCAGTACTTC.

This clone was counted a few times. The rearrangement joins TRBV5-1 to TRBJ1-1; 7 bases are shared with TRBD1. In germline, CDR1 is SGHRS, CDR2 YFSETQ. The ends lost 3 bases at V and 5 bases at J; junction bases unmatched: 7. The CDR3 has 14 residues. CDR3 sequence (DNA): TGCGCCAGCAGCTCAACCCCAGGGGGGACTGAAGCTTTCTTT. Amino acids: CASSSTPGGTEAFF.

Points on this clone: Compared with germline, one end of the junction differs, possibly owing to a read error. This chain connects TRBV4-1 to TRBJ2-7; D perhaps matches TRBD1 (5 bases). The CDR3 totals 16 residues. Germline CDR1 reads MGHRA; CDR2 reads YSYEKL. For the CDR3, the DNA is TGCGCCAGCAGCCAAGAAGCAGGAACAGGCTACTACGAGCACTCCTTC. As protein: CASSQEAGTGYYEHSF.

The V and J genes are TRBV9 and TRBJ1-1; D might be TRBD1 (6 bases). Trimming cost V 3 bases and J 1 base, with 7 bases left between them. Looked up from germline, CDR1 is SGDLS and CDR2 is YYNGEE. The CDR3 is 13 amino acids. The DNA of the CDR3 is TGTGCCAGCAGCGGGACAGAGAACACTGAAGCTTTCTTT. Translating it yields CASSGTENTEAFF.

As for this clone: One junction end disagrees with the germline gene, perhaps due to a read error. The gene calls are TRBV25-1 and TRBJ2-2, with a possible D match to TRBD2 (6 bases). Germline lookup yields CDR1 MGHDK and CDR2 SYGVNS. This CDR3 contains 15 residues. CDR3 region: CASRLGGYEHRGAVF. The CDR3 DNA is TGTGCCAGCAGGTTAGGAGGGTACGAACACCGGGGAGCTGTTTTT.

The rearrangement links TRBV6-5 to TRBJ2-1; TRBD1 might be the D (6 bases). CDR1 and CDR2 (germline): MNHEY, SVGAGI. Trimming removed 2 bases from V and 10 bases from J, with 18 bases in between. CDR3 length: 15 residues. In nucleotides, the CDR3 is TGTGCCAGCAGTTACAATCCGCAGGGGATCAACGAGCAGTTCTTC. Protein: CASSYNPQGINEQFF.

The chain has TRBV15 and TRBJ1-5, with D perhaps matching TRBD1 (5 bases). Germline loops: CDR1 LNHNV, CDR2 YYDKDF (reference sequence). V was shortened by 6 bases and J by 2 bases, with 11 bases between the two germline ends. The CDR3 runs to 14 residues. This CDR3 reads CATRITGGNQPQHF. CDR3 coding DNA: TGTGCCACCAGAATTACGGGGGGCAATCAGCCCCAGCATTTT.

This chain links TRBV5-8 with TRBJ2-3; 9 nucleotides match TRBD1. Trimming cost V 4 bases and J 3 bases; bases outside gene matches: 9. CDR3 size: 16 residues. The V gene's germline CDR1 is SGHTS and CDR2 YDEGEE. CDR3 region: CASSPGTGIATDTQYF. The CDR3 nucleotides read TGTGCCAGCAGCCCAGGGACAGGGATAGCGACAGATACGCAGTATTTT.

This chain joins TRBV13 and TRBJ1-6; D is ambiguous. The V gene lost 0 bases and the J gene lost 7 bases, with 7 bases spanning the gap. In germline, CDR1 is PRHDT, CDR2 FYEKMQ (reference sequence). CDR3 size: 14 residues. The CDR3 loop is CASSLGRINSPLHF. In DNA form, the CDR3 reads TGTGCCAGCAGCTTAGGGAGGATCAATTCACCCCTCCACTTT.

This clone occurred once. This chain's CDR3 is CASSLGTGGNYGYTF. In nucleotides, the CDR3 is TGTGCCAGCAGTTTGGGGACAGGGGGGAACTATGGCTACACCTTC. V and J are TRBV28 and TRBJ1-2; TRBD1 agrees at 11 bases. The CDR3 is 15 amino acids. V shed 3 bases, J shed 2 bases, and the junction held 2 bases outside the gene matches. The V gene's germline CDR1 is MDHEN and CDR2 SYDVKM.

CDR3 in amino acids: CASSQDPFTGWGNQPQHF. CDR3 nucleotides: TGTGCCAGCAGCCAAGACCCCTTTACAGGGTGGGGCAATCAGCCCCAGCATTTT. V is TRBV14 and J is TRBJ1-5; the D gene is possibly TRBD1 (6 bases). V was pared by 0 bases and J by 2 bases, with 17 bases between. Germline loops: CDR1 SGHDN, CDR2 FVKESK. The CDR3 has 18 amino acids.

The chain is built from TRBV7-9 and TRBJ2-7, with D perhaps TRBD1 (7 bases). Germline V lookup: CDR1 SEHNR, CDR2 FQNEAQ (reference sequence). The CDR3 extends over 14 amino acids. V was clipped by 1 base and J by 6 bases, with 13 bases between them. The CDR3 sequence: CASSLDRGGGEQYF. The CDR3 region has the DNA TGTGCCAGCAGCTTAGACAGGGGAGGAGGCGAGCAGTACTTC. The complete variable domain, with remaining parts taken from reference TRBV7-9 and TRBJ2-7, reads DTGVSQNPRHKITKRGQNVTFRCDPISEHNRLYWYRQTLGQGPEFLTYFQNEAQLEKSRLLSDRFSAERPKGSFSTLEIQRTEQGDSAMYLCASSLDRGGGEQYFGPGTRLTVT.

V usage is TRBV18 and J usage is TRBJ1-2; 7 bases match TRBD1. The V and J ends lost 6 bases and 3 bases, in that order; junction bases with no gene match: 13. The germline gives CDR1 KGHSH, CDR2 LQKENI. The CDR3 has 16 amino acids. As DNA, the CDR3 is TGTGCCAGCTCTCCAGACAGGGACCTAGAGGACTATGGCTACACCTTC. This sequence encodes CASSPDRDLEDYGYTF.

This clone has just one count. The chain combines TRBV28 with TRBJ1-4; possible D gene TRBD1, 5 bases. V dropped 5 bases and J dropped 3 bases, with 16 bases sitting between them. Germline assignment: CDR1 MDHEN and CDR2 SYDVKM. This CDR3 is built from 16 residues. The CDR3 sequence: CASSPLGTGANEKLFF. The CDR3 DNA is TGTGCCAGCAGTCCCCTGGGAACGGGGGCTAATGAAAAACTGTTTTTT. Looking up the rest from reference TRBV28 and TRBJ1-4 gives the full variable domain: DVKVTQSSRYLVKRTGEKVFLECVQDMDHENMFWYRQDPGLGLRLIYFSYDVKMKEKGDIPEGYSVSREKKERFSLILESASTNQTSMYLCASSPLGTGANEKLFFGSGTQLSVL.

V is TRBV7-7 and J is TRBJ2-5; TRBD2 agrees at 8 bases. The last part of the DNA fits TRBJ2-7 better; the J call may be wrong. Germline CDR1 reads SSHAT; CDR2 reads FNYEAQ (reference sequence). The CDR3 loop spans 14 amino acids. The CDR3, as DNA: TGTGCCAGCAGCTTCAACGGGAGGGAGGTCGAGCAGTACTTC. It encodes CASSFNGREVEQYF.

The sample holds a few counts of this clone. The chain is built from TRBV19 and TRBJ1-2; weak D call: TRBD1 (5 bases). The germline V gene encodes CDR1 LNHDA and CDR2 SQIVND (reference sequence). V was pared by 9 bases and J by 3 bases, with 17 bases between. This CDR3 is 14 amino acids long. CDR3 loop: CASRPGGVHYGYTF. The CDR3 DNA sequence: TGTGCCAGCCGGCCGGGGGGGGTACACTATGGCTACACCTTC.

This clone came up once. The chain joins TRBV5-4 to TRBJ1-1; D ambiguous. The CDR3 is made up of 14 amino acids. Trimming took 5 bases from V and 4 from J, leaving 15 bases between them. Germline CDR1 and CDR2: SGHNT and YYREEE (reference sequence). CDR3 sequence: CASSGDWLGTEAFF. As DNA, the CDR3 is TGTGCCAGCAGTGGAGACTGGCTAGGCACTGAAGCTTTCTTT.

This clone was recorded only once. The chain employs TRBV11-2 and TRBJ2-3; TRBD2 matches 7 bases. The V segment lost 4 bases and the J segment 8 bases; nucleotides outside the gene matches: 18. This CDR3 comprises 17 residues. CDR1 is SGHAT, CDR2 FQNNGV, per germline. As DNA, the CDR3 is TGTGCCAGCAGCTACGCTTTGGGGGAGGGCCCGGGAGGTACGCAGTATTTT. Its translation is CASSYALGEGPGGTQYF.

In this sample, this clone turned up a few times. The chain links TRBV13 to TRBJ2-7; 7 nucleotides match TRBD2. The CDR3 is made up of 14 amino acids. Unmatched junction bases numbered 5, after V lost 4 bases and J lost 2 bases. Per the germline V gene, CDR1 is PRHDT and CDR2 is FYEKMQ (reference sequence). CDR3 sequence: CASSSSGGTYEQYF. CDR3 coding DNA: TGTGCCAGCAGCTCATCCGGGGGGACCTACGAGCAGTACTTC. The full variable domain, completed using reference TRBV13 and TRBJ2-7, is AAGVIQSPRHLIKEKRETATLKCYPIPRHDTVYWYQQGPGQDPQFLISFYEKMQSDKGSIPDRFSAQQFSDYHSELNMSSLELGDSALYFCASSSSGGTYEQYFGPGTRLTVT.

This chain connects TRBV7-9 to TRBJ2-2; 9 positions agree with TRBD2. Germline CDR1 and CDR2: SEHNR and FQNEAQ (reference sequence). This CDR3 has 17 residues. Trimming took 1 base from V and 3 from J; bases not matched to a gene: 6. The CDR3 region is CASSLEGLAGYTGELFF. The CDR3 DNA follows: TGTGCCAGCAGCTTAGAAGGGCTAGCGGGGTACACCGGGGAGCTGTTTTTT.